This TCR beta chain was sequenced during a study of OX40 agonist ivuxolimab in advanced cancers. Turning to the study itself: The patients received agonistic anti-OX40 (CD134) antibody ivuxolimab. Study-level points and caveats: Certain nonresponders additionally had low normalized T-cell clonal expansion.

Patients with a history of autoimmune disease or on systemic immunosuppression were excluded. Cycle 7 day 1, cycle 4 day 1, and baseline were the timepoints at which blood was sampled. Profiled with immunoSEQ multiplex PCR; TCRdb holds only in-frame clones, not every one. Of about 43,000 clones listed, around 89% are singletons. Unmatched junction bases numbered 9, after V lost 0 bases and J lost 6 bases. CDR3 size: 15 residues. CDR1 is SGHRS, CDR2 YFSETQ, per germline. This clone appeared once. What it binds is unknown. The specimen was CD4+ or CD8+ T cells sorted from blood, collected in a trial of the OX40 agonist ivuxolimab. The TCR sequence derives from an adult with an advanced solid tumor such as melanoma, head and neck, liver or kidney cancer. The chain has TRBV5-1 and TRBJ2-7; 7 nucleotides match TRBD2. The CDR3 nucleotides are TGCGCCAGCAGCTTGGTCGAAGGCGGGAGTGTCGAGCAGTACTTC. Translation gives CASSLVEGGSVEQYF.